Each of the 19 T cell receptor beta chains below was sequenced from the same sample in a study of blood T cell repertoires in COVID-19. The assay was immunoSEQ multiplex PCR, and TCRdb's table has in-frame clones only and misses some. The repertoire has 60,000 to 100,000 clones, roughly 90% of them found once; the top ten carry approximately 4.4%. Input material: peripheral blood. The receptors derive from a man in his fifties with active COVID-19.

J is TRBJ1-5 and V is TRBV19; D is ambiguous. There are 13 residues in the CDR3. Germline CDR1 is LNHDA and CDR2 is SQIVND (reference sequence). V shed 7 bases and J shed 6 bases, with 13 bases lying between them. CDR3 loop: CASKNPGVQPQHF. DNA of the CDR3: TGTGCCAGTAAAAATCCGGGAGTTCAGCCCCAGCATTTT. Full variable domain (outside the CDR3, taken from reference TRBV19 and TRBJ1-5): DGGITQSPKYLFRKEGQNVTLSCEQNLNHDAMYWYRQDPGQGLRLIYYSQIVNDFQKGDIAEGYSVSREKKESFPLTVTSAQKNPTAFYLCASKNPGVQPQHFGDGTRLSIL.

The rearrangement uses TRBV6-5 and TRBJ2-7; 8 bases map to TRBD1. The CDR3 sequence is 16 residues long. The V segment lost 0 bases and the J segment 3 bases; nucleotides outside the gene matches: 7. The germline gives CDR1 MNHEY, CDR2 SVGAGI. Written as DNA, the CDR3 is TGTGCCAGCAGTTACTCAAGCGGACAGGGCAACTACGAGCAGTACTTC. It encodes CASSYSSGQGNYEQYF.

This chain uses TRBV7-2 with TRBJ1-6, with 12 bases lining up with TRBD1. The CDR3 has 19 residues. Looked up from germline, CDR1 is SGHTA and CDR2 is FQGNSA. V dropped 5 bases and J dropped 6; count of bases not matched to a gene: 14. CDR3 sequence (DNA): TGTGCCAGCAGCCCGAGGGACAGGGGGCTATCTATGGCTAATTCACCCCTCCACTTT. It codes for CASSPRDRGLSMANSPLHF.

This chain joins TRBV28 and TRBJ2-1; D not resolved. The germline CDR1 and CDR2 sequences are MDHEN and SYDVKM. There are 15 residues in the CDR3. Trimming took 4 bases from V and 4 from J, leaving 14 bases between them. The CDR3 nucleotides are TGTGCCAGCAGTTCGTTCGTGCTTCAGTACAATGAGCAGTTCTTC. It specifies CASSSFVLQYNEQFF.

The chain carries TRBV28 and TRBJ1-1, with 9 bases aligning to TRBD1. The ends lost 7 bases at V and 7 bases at J; junction bases unmatched: 7. The length of the CDR3 is 13 residues. Germline V gives CDR1 MDHEN, CDR2 SYDVKM. The CDR3 reads CASTGTGYGEAFF. Written as DNA, the CDR3 is TGTGCCAGCACCGGGACAGGGTATGGTGAAGCTTTCTTT.

V gene TRBV5-6 combines with J gene TRBJ2-7; D is ambiguous. The CDR3 spans 12 residues. Germline V lookup: CDR1 SGHDT, CDR2 YYEEEE. The V gene lost 0 bases and the J gene lost 2 bases, with 3 bases spanning the gap. CDR3 region: CASSLATYEQYF. DNA of the CDR3: TGTGCCAGCAGCTTGGCAACCTACGAGCAGTACTTC.

The chain links TRBV28 to TRBJ1-3; TRBD1 aligns across 7 bases. Losses at the gene ends were 2 bases for V and 2 bases for J; bases not matched to a gene: 9. Germline-derived CDR1 and CDR2 are MDHEN and SYDVKM. The CDR3 totals 17 residues. The DNA for the CDR3 is TGTGCCAGCAGTTTACCCAGACAGGGACTAGCTGGAAACACCATATATTTT. It translates to CASSLPRQGLAGNTIYF. The full variable domain, with the rest looked up from reference TRBV28 and TRBJ1-3, is DVKVTQSSRYLVKRTGEKVFLECVQDMDHENMFWYRQDPGLGLRLIYFSYDVKMKEKGDIPEGYSVSREKKERFSLILESASTNQTSMYLCASSLPRQGLAGNTIYFGEGSWLTVV.

The chain uses TRBV2 and TRBJ1-4; D might be TRBD1 (5 bases). Trimming cost V 6 bases and J 0 bases, with 11 bases left between them. The CDR3 consists of 15 residues. CDR1 SNHLY and CDR2 FYNNEI come from the germline V gene. CDR3 loop: CASRNGHTTNEKLFF. CDR3 in DNA: TGTGCCAGCAGGAACGGACACACAACTAATGAAAAACTGTTTTTT.

This chain links TRBV11-2 with TRBJ2-1, with 9 bases lining up with TRBD2. CDR3 length: 15 amino acids. Germline CDR1 reads SGHAT; CDR2 reads FQNNGV. The J segment lost 10 bases and the V segment lost 5 bases, leaving 12 bases of the junction unmatched. In DNA form, the CDR3 reads TGTGCCAGCAGCCCCAGGGGTCTAGCGGGGCGAGAGCAGTTCTTC. It encodes CASSPRGLAGREQFF.

This rearrangement joins TRBV7-9 to TRBJ2-5, with 10 nucleotides matching TRBD2. The ends lost 4 bases at V and 4 bases at J; junction bases unmatched: 0. CDR3 size: 13 residues. The germline V gene has CDR1 SEHNR and CDR2 FQNEAQ (reference sequence). CDR3 protein: CASSSSGGETQYF. The CDR3 DNA sequence: TGTGCCAGCAGCTCTAGCGGGGGAGAGACCCAGTACTTC.

J is TRBJ2-7 and V is TRBV4-1, with 7 bases matching TRBD1. Trimming removed 4 bases from V and 6 bases from J; junction bases left unmatched: 9. Germline lookup yields CDR1 MGHRA and CDR2 YSYEKL. This CDR3 has 14 amino acids. For the CDR3, the DNA is TGCGCCAGCAGCCTCCAACAGGGGTCCGGCGAGCAGTACTTC. Its protein product is CASSLQQGSGEQYF.

V and J are TRBV7-6 and TRBJ2-1; 9 nucleotides line up with TRBD2. The V segment lost 1 base and the J segment 4 bases; nucleotides outside the gene matches: 8. The CDR3 length is 17 residues. CDR1 SGHVS and CDR2 FNYEAQ come from the germline V gene. CDR3 residues: CASSLESAGGLYNEQFF. The CDR3 DNA reads TGTGCCAGCAGCTTAGAGTCAGCGGGGGGCCTGTACAATGAGCAGTTCTTC.

V and J are TRBV21-1 and TRBJ2-6; the tabulated D call, TRBD1, remains unverified against the DNA. TRBV21-1 is a documented pseudogene. The CDR3 totals 15 residues. CDR3 sequence reads: CASSKSWPGANVLTF. CDR3 nucleotide sequence: TGTGCCAGCAGCAAATCGTGGCCTGGGGCCAACGTCCTGACTTTC.

The rearrangement joins TRBV5-6 to TRBJ1-1, with a tentative D call TRBD1 (5 bases). V was cut by 4 bases and J by 1 base, with 14 bases left in between. This CDR3 is built from 15 residues. Germline-derived CDR1 and CDR2 are SGHDT and YYEEEE. In nucleotides, the CDR3 is TGTGCCAGCAGCCCGCTCGGCAGGGCGAACACTGAAGCTTTCTTT. Protein product: CASSPLGRANTEAFF.

The chain links TRBV28 to TRBJ1-2; the match to TRBD1 covers 7 bases. Germline assignment: CDR1 MDHEN and CDR2 SYDVKM. This CDR3 has 15 residues. With 3 bases clipped from V and 2 bases from J, the junction kept 6 bases outside the gene matches. In DNA, the CDR3 is TGTGCCAGCAGTTTTGTTGGACAGGAGAACTATGGCTACACCTTC. Its protein is CASSFVGQENYGYTF.

The CDR3 here is CASSLGGRETQYF. CDR3 bases: TGTGCCAGCAGCCTCGGTGGCAGGGAGACCCAGTACTTC. The rearrangement uses TRBV5-8 and TRBJ2-5; D not certain. CDR3 length equals 13 residues. From germline, CDR1 is SGHTS and CDR2 YDEGEE. Trimming shortened V by 4 bases and J by 5 bases, and 12 bases separated the two germline ends.

The chain carries TRBV4-3 and TRBJ1-1; a possible D gene is TRBD1 (5 bases). Germline assignment: CDR1 LGHNA and CDR2 YSLEER. V lost 0 bases and J lost 10, with 15 bases in between. The CDR3 loop spans 14 amino acids. As DNA, the CDR3 is TGCGCCAGCAGCCAAGAAGGGGCCTTGCCCCCAGCTTTCTTT. Protein: CASSQEGALPPAFF.

The rearrangement links TRBV9 to TRBJ1-2; unclear D gene. Germline V gene sequence: CDR1 SGDLS, CDR2 YYNGEE. The CDR3 loop spans 13 amino acids. With 1 base removed from V and 4 bases from J, the gap between germline ends came to 8 bases. The chain's CDR3 is CASSVPLLYGYTF. CDR3 DNA: TGTGCCAGCAGCGTACCACTACTCTATGGCTACACCTTC.

The chain joins TRBV27 to TRBJ2-3; the D gene is possibly TRBD1 (6 bases). This CDR3 contains 14 residues. Between the trimmed V and J ends, which lost 8 bases and 5 bases, there was a span of 17 bases. The germline V gene encodes CDR1 MNHEY and CDR2 SMNVEV (reference sequence). The chain's CDR3 is CASGGLTGQDTQYF. The CDR3 nucleotides are TGTGCCAGCGGGGGTTTAACAGGGCAAGATACGCAGTATTTT.